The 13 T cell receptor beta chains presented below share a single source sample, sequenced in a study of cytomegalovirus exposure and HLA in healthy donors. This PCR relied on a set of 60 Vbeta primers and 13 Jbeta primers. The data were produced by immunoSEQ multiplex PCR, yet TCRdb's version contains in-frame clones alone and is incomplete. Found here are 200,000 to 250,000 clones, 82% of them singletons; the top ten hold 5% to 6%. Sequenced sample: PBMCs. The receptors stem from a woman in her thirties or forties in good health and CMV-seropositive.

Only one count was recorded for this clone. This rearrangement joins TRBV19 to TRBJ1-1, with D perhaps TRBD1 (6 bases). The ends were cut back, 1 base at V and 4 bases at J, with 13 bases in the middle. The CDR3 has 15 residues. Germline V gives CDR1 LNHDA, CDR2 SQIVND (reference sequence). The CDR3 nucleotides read TGTGCCAGTAGTATAGCCCCAGGGGCGGCCACTGAAGCTTTCTTT. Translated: CASSIAPGAATEAFF.

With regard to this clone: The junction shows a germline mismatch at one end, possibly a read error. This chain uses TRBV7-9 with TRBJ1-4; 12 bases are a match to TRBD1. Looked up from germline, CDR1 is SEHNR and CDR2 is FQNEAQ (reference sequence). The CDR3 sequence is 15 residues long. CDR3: CSSSAGQGAPEKLFF. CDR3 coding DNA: TGTTCCAGCAGCGCGGGACAGGGGGCGCCCGAAAAACTGTTTTTT.

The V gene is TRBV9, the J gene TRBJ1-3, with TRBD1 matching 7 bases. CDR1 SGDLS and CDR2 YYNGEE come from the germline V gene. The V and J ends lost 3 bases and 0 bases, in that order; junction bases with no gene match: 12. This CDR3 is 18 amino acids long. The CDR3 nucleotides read TGTGCCAGCAGCGCCTCCCCGGGACAGTGGGTCTCTGGAAACACCATATATTTT. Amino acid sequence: CASSASPGQWVSGNTIYF.

CDR3 protein: CAISGTGLADYNEQFF. In DNA form, the CDR3 reads TGTGCCATCAGTGGTACCGGACTAGCGGACTACAATGAGCAGTTCTTC. The chain carries TRBV10-3 and TRBJ2-1, with 10 nucleotides matching TRBD2. V lost 4 bases and J lost 3; bases outside the gene matches: 6. The germline V gene encodes CDR1 ENHRY and CDR2 SYGVKD. This CDR3 has 16 amino acids.

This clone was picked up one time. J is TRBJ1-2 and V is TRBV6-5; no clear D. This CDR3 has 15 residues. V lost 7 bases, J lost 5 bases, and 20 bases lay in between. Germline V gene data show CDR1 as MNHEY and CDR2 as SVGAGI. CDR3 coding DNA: TGTGCCAGCACCCGAGGAGGGCGGCCGTCTTATGGCTACACCTTC. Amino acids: CASTRGGRPSYGYTF.

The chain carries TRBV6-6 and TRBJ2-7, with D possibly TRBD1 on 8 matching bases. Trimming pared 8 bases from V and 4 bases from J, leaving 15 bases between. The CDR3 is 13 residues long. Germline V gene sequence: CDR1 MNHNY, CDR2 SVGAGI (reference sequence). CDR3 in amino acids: CASGYRGGYEQYF. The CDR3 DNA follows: TGTGCCAGCGGGTACAGGGGGGGGTACGAGCAGTACTTC.

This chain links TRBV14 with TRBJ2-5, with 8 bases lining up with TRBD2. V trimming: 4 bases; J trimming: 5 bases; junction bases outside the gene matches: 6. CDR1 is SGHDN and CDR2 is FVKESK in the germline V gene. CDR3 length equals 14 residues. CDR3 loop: CASSPGTSRETQYF. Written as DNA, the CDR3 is TGTGCCAGCAGCCCGGGGACTAGTCGGGAGACCCAGTACTTC.

The CDR3 sequence is CASSSLDALRTDTQYF. DNA for the CDR3: TGTGCCAGCAGTTCCCTAGACGCACTGCGCACAGATACGCAGTATTTT. This sequence joins TRBV28 and TRBJ2-3; D unclear. Trimming cost V 4 bases and J 1 base, with 15 bases left between them. Germline V gene lookup returns CDR1 MDHEN and CDR2 SYDVKM. The CDR3 loop spans 16 amino acids.

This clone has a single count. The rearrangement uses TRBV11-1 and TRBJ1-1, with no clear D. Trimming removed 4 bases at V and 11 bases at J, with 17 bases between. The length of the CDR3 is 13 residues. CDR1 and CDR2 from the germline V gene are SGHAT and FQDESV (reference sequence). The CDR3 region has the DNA TGTGCCAGCAGCTCCTCCCCACGTAGTTGGGCTTTCTTT. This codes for CASSSSPRSWAFF.

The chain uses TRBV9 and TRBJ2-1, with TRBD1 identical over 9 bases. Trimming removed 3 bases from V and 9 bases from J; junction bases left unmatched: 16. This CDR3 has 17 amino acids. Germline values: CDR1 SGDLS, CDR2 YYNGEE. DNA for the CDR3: TGTGCCAGCAGCGCCCAGGTAGGGACAGGGTATGTAAGTGAGCAGTTCTTC. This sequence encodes CASSAQVGTGYVSEQFF.

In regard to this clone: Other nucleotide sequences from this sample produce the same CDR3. The CDR3 loop is CAWSLHGGPHNSPLHF. DNA of the CDR3: TGTGCCTGGAGTTTACATGGAGGCCCCCATAATTCACCCCTCCACTTT. The V call is TRBV30, the J call TRBJ1-6; D unresolved. Trimming took off 2 bases at V and 5 bases at J, with 16 bases between the two ends. CDR1 is GTSNPN, CDR2 SVGIG, per germline (reference sequence). This CDR3 contains 16 residues. Combining the CDR3 with reference TRBV30 and TRBJ1-6 gives the whole variable domain SQTIHQWPATLVQPVGSPLSLECTVEGTSNPNLYWYRQAAGRGLQLLFYSVGIGQISSEVPQNLSASRPQDRQFILSSKKLLLSDSGFYLCAWSLHGGPHNSPLHFGNGTRLTVT.

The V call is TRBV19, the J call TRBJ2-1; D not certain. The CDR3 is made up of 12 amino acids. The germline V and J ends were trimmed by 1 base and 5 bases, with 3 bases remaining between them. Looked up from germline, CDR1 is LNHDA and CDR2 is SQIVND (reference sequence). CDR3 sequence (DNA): TGTGCCAGTAGTATAGGGCACAATGAGCAGTTCTTC. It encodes CASSIGHNEQFF.

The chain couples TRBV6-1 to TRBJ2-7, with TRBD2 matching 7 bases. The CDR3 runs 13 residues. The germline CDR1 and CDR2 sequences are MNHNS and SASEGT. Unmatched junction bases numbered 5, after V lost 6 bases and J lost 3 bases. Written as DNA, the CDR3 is TGTGCCAGCAGGATGTCGGGGGGCTACGAGCAGTACTTC. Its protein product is CASRMSGGYEQYF.